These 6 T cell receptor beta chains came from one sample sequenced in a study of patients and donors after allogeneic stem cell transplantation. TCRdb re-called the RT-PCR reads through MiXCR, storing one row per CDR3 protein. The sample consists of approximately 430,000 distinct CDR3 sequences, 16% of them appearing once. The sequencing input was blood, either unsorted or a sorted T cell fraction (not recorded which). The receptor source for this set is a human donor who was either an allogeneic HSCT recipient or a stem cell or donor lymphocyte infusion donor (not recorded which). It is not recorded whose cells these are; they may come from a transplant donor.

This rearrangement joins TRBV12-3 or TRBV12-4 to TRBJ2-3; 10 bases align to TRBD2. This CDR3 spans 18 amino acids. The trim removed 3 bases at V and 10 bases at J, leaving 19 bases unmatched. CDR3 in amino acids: CASSLEVGASGSVRAQYF. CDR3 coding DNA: TGTGCCAGCAGTTTGGAGGTTGGGGCTAGCGGGAGCGTCCGGGCGCAGTATTTT.

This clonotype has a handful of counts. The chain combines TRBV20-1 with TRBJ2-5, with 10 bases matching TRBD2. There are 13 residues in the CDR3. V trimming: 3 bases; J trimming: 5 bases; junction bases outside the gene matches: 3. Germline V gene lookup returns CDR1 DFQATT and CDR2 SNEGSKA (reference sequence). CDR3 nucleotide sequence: TGCAGTGCTAGGTTACTAGCGGGGGAGACCCAGTACTTC. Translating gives CSARLLAGETQYF.

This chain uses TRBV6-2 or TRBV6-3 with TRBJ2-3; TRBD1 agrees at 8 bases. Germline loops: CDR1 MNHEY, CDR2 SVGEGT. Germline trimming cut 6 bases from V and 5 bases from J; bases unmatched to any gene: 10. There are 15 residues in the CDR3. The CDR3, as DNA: TGTGCCAGCAGCCTCCGGGACAGGAAGAGAGATACGCAGTATTTT. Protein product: CASSLRDRKRDTQYF.

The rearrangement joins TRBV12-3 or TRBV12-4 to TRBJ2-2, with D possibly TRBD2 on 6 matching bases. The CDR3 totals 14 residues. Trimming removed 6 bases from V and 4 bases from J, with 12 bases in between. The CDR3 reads CASRREVVTGELFF. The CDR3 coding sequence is TGTGCCAGCAGAAGGGAGGTTGTCACCGGGGAGCTGTTTTTT.

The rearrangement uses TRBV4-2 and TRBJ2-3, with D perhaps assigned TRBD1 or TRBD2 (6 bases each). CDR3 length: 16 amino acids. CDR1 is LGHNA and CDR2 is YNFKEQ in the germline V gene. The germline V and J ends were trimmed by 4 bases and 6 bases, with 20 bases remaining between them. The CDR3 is CASSRAGQRGGDTQYF. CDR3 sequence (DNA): TGTGCCAGCAGCCGGGCGGGACAACGTGGCGGGGATACGCAGTATTTT.

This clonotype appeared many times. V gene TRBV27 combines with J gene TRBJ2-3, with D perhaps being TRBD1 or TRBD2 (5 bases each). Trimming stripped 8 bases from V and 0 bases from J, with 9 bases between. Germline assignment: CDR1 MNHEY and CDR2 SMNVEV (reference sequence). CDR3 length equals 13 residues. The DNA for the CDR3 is TGTGCCAGCCGGGACGGCAGCACAGATACGCAGTATTTT. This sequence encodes CASRDGSTDTQYF.